The T cell receptor beta chain described here comes from a study of shared clonotypes between healthy human individuals. The study's findings and limits: Compared with memory subsets, naive subsets generally had larger estimated richness.

As originally analysed: Filtering differed, since immunoSEQ gave only junction sequences and no quality scores. Some clones are missing from TCRdb's copy, which holds only in-frame ones; the method was immunoSEQ multiplex PCR. Clone size and V and J calls were adopted from that table, with D and trimming inferred from the DNA. This sample has around 2.3 million clones, with 90% to 97% found just once. On this clone itself: Its antigen is still unknown.

Germline loops: CDR1 MDHEN, CDR2 SYDVKM. Between the trimmed V and J ends, which lost 2 bases and 4 bases, there was a span of 17 bases. The CDR3 is 16 residues long. This TCR derives from a man aged 18 to 35 in good health. The chain joins TRBV28 to TRBJ2-5; possibly TRBD1 for D (6 bases). The sequenced sample consisted of naive CD4+ T cells sorted from blood. Noted subset: CD45RA+ positively selected. CDR3 DNA sequence: TGTGCCAGCAGTTTACCCGACAGGCGAAAGGGAGAGACCCAGTACTTC. Its translation is CASSLPDRRKGETQYF.